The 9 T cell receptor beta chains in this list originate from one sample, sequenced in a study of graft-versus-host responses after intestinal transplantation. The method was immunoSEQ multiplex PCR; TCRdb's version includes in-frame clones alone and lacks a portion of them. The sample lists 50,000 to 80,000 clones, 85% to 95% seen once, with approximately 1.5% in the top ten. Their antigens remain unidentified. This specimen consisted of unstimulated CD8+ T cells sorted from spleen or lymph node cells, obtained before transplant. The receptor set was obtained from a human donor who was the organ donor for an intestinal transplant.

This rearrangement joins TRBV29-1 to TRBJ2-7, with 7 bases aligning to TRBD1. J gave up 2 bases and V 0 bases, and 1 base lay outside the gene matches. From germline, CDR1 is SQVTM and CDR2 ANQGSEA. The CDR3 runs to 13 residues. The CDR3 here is CSVEDQGAYEQYF. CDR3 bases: TGCAGCGTTGAAGATCAGGGGGCCTACGAGCAGTACTTC.

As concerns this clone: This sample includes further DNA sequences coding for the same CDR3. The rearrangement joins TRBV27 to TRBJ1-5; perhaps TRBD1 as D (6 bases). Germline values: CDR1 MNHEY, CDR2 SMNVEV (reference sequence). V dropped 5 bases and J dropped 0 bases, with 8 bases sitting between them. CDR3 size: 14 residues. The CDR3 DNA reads TGTGCCAGCAGTCTAGGGGGTAGCAATCAGCCCCAGCATTTT. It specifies CASSLGGSNQPQHF.

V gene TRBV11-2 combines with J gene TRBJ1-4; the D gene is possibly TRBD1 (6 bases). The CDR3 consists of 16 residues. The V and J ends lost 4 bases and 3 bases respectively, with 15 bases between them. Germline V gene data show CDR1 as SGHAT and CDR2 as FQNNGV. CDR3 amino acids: CASSSEATGSNEKLFF. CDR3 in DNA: TGTGCCAGCAGCTCCGAGGCGACAGGCTCTAATGAAAAACTGTTTTTT.

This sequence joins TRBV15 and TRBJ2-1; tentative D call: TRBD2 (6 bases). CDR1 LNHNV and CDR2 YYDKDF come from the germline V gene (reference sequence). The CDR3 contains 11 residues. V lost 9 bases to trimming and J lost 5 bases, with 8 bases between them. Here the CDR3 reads CATGGDNEQFF. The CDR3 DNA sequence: TGTGCCACAGGAGGGGACAATGAGCAGTTCTTC.

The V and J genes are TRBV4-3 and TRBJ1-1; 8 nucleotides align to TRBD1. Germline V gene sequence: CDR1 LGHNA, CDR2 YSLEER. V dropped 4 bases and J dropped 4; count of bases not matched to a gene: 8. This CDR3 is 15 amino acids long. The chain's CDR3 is CASSRTQQGGTEAFF. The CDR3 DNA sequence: TGCGCCAGCAGCCGAACACAACAGGGGGGCACTGAAGCTTTCTTT.

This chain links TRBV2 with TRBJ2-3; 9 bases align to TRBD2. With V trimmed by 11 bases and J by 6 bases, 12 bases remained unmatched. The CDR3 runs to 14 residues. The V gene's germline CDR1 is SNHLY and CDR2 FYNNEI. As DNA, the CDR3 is TGTGCCGGAAGCCCACTAGCGGGTTTGGATACGCAGTATTTT. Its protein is CAGSPLAGLDTQYF.

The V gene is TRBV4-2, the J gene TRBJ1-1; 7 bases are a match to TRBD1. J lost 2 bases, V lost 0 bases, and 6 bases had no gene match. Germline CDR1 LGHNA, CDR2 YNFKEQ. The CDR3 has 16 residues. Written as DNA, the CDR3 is TGTGCCAGCAGCCAAGATATGGGACAGCTTAACACTGAAGCTTTCTTT. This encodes CASSQDMGQLNTEAFF.

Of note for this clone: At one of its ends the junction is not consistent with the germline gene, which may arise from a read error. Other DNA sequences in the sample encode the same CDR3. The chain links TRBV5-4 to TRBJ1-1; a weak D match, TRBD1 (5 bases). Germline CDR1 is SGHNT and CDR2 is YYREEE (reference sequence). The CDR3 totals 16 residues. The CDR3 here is CASSSGRGARGTEAFF. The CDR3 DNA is TGTGCTAGCAGCTCCGGGCGTGGGGCGCGGGGCACTGAAGCTTTCTTT.

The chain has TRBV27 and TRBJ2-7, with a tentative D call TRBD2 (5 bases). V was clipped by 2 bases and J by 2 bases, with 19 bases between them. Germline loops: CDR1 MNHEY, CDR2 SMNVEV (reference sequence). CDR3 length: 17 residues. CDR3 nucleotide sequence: TGTGCCAGCAGTTTACTGGCGAGTGAGGGAATGCCCTACGAGCAGTACTTC. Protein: CASSLLASEGMPYEQYF.